Detailed here is one T cell receptor beta chain. The sample is drawn from a study of T cells expressing NK-cell markers. After re-calling the 5' RACE reads, TCRdb lists one entry per CDR3 protein, DNA absent. Its table lists around 180,000 distinct CDR3 sequences. Sequences were obtained from blood T cells: a sorted CD56 or NKG2C T cell subset, CD4+ or CD8+ T cells, or bulk PBMC T cells (not recorded which). This sequence originates from a man between 18 and 69 years old in good health.

The CDR3 reads CASSPTGFALQPQHF. V gene TRBV12-3 or TRBV12-4 combines with J gene TRBJ1-5; the TCRdb D gene call, TRBD1, has no DNA to confirm it. This CDR3 has 15 amino acids.